This TCR beta chain was sequenced during a study of shared clonotypes between healthy human individuals. Generated by immunoSEQ multiplex PCR, the TCRdb table keeps only in-frame clones and is missing some. This sample carries over 2 million clones, about 95% of them seen once, and the ten largest clones take about 0.13%. This clone was recorded only once. What it binds is not known. The CDR3 is made up of 16 amino acids. V dropped 0 bases and J dropped 0 bases, with 11 bases sitting between them. Germline V lookup: CDR1 SGHTA, CDR2 FQGNSA. Study conclusions and caveats: Non-shared clonotypes displayed generation probabilities falling below those of clonotypes present in all four donors.

Sequenced material: naive CD4+ T cells sorted from blood. Subset specified: CD45RA+ positively selected. The sequence derives from a man younger than 35 in good health. This sequence joins TRBV7-2 and TRBJ1-2; possibly TRBD1 for D (5 bases). CDR3 sequence (DNA): TGTGCCAGCAGCTTAGCGGAGGGCAGGGCTAACTATGGCTACACCTTC. Amino acids: CASSLAEGRANYGYTF.